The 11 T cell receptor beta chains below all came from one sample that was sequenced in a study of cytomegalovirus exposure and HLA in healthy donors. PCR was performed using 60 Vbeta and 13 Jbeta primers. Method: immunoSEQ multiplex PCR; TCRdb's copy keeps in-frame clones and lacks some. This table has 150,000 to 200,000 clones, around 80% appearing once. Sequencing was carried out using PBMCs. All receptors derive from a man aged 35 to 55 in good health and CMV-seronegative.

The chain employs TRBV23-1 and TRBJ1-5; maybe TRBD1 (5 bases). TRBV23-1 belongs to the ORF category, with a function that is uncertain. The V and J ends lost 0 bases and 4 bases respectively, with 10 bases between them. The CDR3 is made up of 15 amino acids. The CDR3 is CASSQSRPGNQPQHF. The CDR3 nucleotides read TGCGCCAGCAGTCAATCGAGGCCAGGGAATCAGCCCCAGCATTTT.

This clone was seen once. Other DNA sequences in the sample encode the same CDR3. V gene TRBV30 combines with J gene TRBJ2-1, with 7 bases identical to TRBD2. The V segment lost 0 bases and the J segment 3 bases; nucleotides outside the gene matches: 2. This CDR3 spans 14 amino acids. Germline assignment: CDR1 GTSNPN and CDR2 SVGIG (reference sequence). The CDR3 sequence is CAWSVGGSYNEQFF. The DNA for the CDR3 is TGTGCCTGGAGTGTGGGCGGGAGCTACAATGAGCAGTTCTTC.

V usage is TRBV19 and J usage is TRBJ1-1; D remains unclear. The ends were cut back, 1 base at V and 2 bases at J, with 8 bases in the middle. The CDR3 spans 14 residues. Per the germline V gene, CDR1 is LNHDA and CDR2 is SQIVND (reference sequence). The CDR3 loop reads CASSIVDTNTEAFF. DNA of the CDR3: TGTGCCAGTAGTATAGTAGACACAAACACTGAAGCTTTCTTT.

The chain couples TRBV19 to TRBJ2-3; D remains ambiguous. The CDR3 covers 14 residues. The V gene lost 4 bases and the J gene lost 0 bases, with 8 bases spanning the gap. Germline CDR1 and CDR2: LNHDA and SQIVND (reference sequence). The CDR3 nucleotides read TGTGCCAGTAGTACTAAACAGAGCACAGATACGCAGTATTTT. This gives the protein CASSTKQSTDTQYF.

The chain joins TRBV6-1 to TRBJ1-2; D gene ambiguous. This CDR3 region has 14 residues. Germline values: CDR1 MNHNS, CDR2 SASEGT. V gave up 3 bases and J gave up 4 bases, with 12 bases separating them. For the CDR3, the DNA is TGTGCCAGCAGTGAGGATCGGGGATTCTATGGCTACACCTTC. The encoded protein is CASSEDRGFYGYTF.

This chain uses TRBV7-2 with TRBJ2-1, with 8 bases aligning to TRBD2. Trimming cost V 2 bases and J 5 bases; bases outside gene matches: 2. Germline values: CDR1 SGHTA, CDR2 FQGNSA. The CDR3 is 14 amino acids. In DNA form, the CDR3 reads TGTGCCAGCAGCTTAAGCGGGAGACACAATGAGCAGTTCTTC. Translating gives CASSLSGRHNEQFF.

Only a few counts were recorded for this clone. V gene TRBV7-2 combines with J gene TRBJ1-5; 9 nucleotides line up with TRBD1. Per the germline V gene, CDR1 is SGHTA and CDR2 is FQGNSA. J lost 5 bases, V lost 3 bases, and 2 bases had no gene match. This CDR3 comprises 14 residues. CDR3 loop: CASSLWTGDQPQHF. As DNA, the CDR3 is TGTGCCAGCAGCTTGTGGACAGGGGATCAGCCCCAGCATTTT. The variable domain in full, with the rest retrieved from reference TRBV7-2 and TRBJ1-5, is GAGVSQSPSNKVTEKGKDVELRCDPISGHTALYWYRQSLGQGLEFLIYFQGNSAPDKSGLPSDRFSAERTGGSVSTLTIQRTQQEDSAVYLCASSLWTGDQPQHFGDGTRLSIL.

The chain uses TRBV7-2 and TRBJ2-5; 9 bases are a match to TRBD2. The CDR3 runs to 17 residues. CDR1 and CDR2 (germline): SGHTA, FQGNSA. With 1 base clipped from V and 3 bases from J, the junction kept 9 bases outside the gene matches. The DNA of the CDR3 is TGTGCCAGCAGCTTAGTCGGTAGCGGGAGAGGTAAAGAGACCCAGTACTTC. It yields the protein CASSLVGSGRGKETQYF. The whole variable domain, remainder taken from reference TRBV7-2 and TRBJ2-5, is GAGVSQSPSNKVTEKGKDVELRCDPISGHTALYWYRQSLGQGLEFLIYFQGNSAPDKSGLPSDRFSAERTGGSVSTLTIQRTQQEDSAVYLCASSLVGSGRGKETQYFGPGTRLLVL.

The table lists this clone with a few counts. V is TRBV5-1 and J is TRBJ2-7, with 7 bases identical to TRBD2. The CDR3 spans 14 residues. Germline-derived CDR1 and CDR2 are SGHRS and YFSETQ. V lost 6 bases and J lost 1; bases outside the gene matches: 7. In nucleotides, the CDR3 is TGCGCCAGCAAATCGACGGGGGGTTCCTACGAGCAGTACTTC. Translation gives CASKSTGGSYEQYF. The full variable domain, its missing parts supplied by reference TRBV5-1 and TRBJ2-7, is KAGVTQTPRYLIKTRGQQVTLSCSPISGHRSVSWYQQTPGQGLQFLFEYFSETQRNKGNFPGRFSGRQFSNSRSEMNVSTLELGDSALYLCASKSTGGSYEQYFGPGTRLTVT.

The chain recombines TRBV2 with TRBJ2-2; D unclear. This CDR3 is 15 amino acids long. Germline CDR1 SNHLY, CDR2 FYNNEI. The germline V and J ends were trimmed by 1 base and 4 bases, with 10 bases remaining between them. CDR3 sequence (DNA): TGTGCCAGCAGTGAAGAACAGCCAGCCACCGGGGAGCTGTTTTTT. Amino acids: CASSEEQPATGELFF.

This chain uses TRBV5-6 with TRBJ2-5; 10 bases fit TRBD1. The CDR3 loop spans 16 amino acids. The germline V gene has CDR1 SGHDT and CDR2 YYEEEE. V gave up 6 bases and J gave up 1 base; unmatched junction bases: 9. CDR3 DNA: TGTGCCAGCACCCGACAGGGGGCCCAAATCCAAGAGACCCAGTACTTC. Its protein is CASTRQGAQIQETQYF.